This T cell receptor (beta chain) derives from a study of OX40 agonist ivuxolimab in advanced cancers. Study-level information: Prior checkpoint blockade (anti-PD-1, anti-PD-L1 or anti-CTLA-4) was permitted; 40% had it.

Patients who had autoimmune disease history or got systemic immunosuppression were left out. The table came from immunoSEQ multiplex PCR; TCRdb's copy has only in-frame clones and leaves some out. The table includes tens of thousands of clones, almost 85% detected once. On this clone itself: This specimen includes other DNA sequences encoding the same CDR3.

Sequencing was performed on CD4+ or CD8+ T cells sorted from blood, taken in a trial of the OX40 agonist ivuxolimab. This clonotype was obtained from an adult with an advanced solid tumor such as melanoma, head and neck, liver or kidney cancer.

CDR3 loop: CASSLEGGVQETQYF. The CDR3 bases are TGTGCCAGCAGCCTGGAGGGGGGAGTCCAAGAGACCCAGTACTTC. V and J are TRBV5-6 and TRBJ2-5; D possibly matches TRBD1 or TRBD2 (6 bases each). Germline-derived CDR1 and CDR2 are SGHDT and YYEEEE. The V gene lost 4 bases and the J gene lost 1 base, with 14 bases spanning the gap. This CDR3 is built from 15 residues.